The T cell receptor beta chain described here comes from a study of blood T cells in healthy people across ages. Study background: About one barcoded beta molecule was captured per two T cells (by template switching).

V trimming: 7 bases; J trimming: 7 bases; junction bases outside the gene matches: 0. CDR3 length: 11 amino acids. Germline lookup yields CDR1 SQVTM and CDR2 ANQGSEA. Only a few counts were recorded for this clonotype. Through a sample-barcoded 5' primer and a J-beta primer mix, a second PCR was run for about 7 to 12 cycles. TCRdb used MiXCR to reprocess the 5' RACE reads, holding one entry per CDR3 protein. The sample records roughly 1.9 million distinct CDR3 sequences, 39% being singletons. The chain employs TRBV29-1 and TRBJ2-1, with 11 bases that match TRBD1. What was sequenced was blood. This clonotype was sampled from a human donor in good health. Here the CDR3 reads CSGDRGNEQFF. In nucleotides, the CDR3 is TGCAGCGGGGACAGGGGGAATGAGCAGTTCTTC.